Reported below is one TCR beta chain. The data were produced by immunoSEQ multiplex PCR, yet TCRdb's version contains in-frame clones alone and is incomplete. The sample lists more than 30,000 clones; 85% to 90% were seen once. After removal of 0 bases from V and 6 bases from J, the junction contained 9 bases not matched to a gene. CDR1 is PRHDT, CDR2 FYEKMQ, per germline (reference sequence). The CDR3 is made up of 16 amino acids. These data belong to a study of STAT5B mutations in CD4+ large granular lymphocyte leukemia. The receptor's source is a human donor in good health. The source material was CD4+ T cells from blood buffy coats. V and J are TRBV13 and TRBJ2-7, with 9 bases lining up with TRBD2. CDR3 sequence reads: CASSLGGRGLASEQYF. The CDR3 DNA reads TGTGCCAGCAGCTTAGGGGGGCGGGGACTAGCCTCCGAGCAGTACTTC.